Listed below are T cell receptor beta chains from one sample, sequenced in a study of cytomegalovirus exposure and HLA in healthy donors. The table came from immunoSEQ multiplex PCR; TCRdb's copy has only in-frame clones and leaves some out. The data hold approximately 210,000 clones, with roughly 86% observed a single time. Material: PBMCs. Receptors were obtained from a woman aged 18-29 years in good health and CMV-seronegative. Each CDR3 is given with its conserved first and last residue.

j_call: TRBJ2-5
v_call: TRBV6-1
cdr3_aa: CASSHPRGTQETQYF

j_call: TRBJ1-4
v_call: TRBV9
cdr3_aa: CASTSTGGVNEKLFF

j_call: TRBJ2-7
v_call: TRBV6-4
cdr3_aa: CASSGPSGEQYF

j_call: TRBJ2-7
v_call: TRBV25-1
cdr3_aa: CASSEPLAGAYEQYF

j_call: TRBJ2-7
v_call: TRBV2
cdr3_aa: CAILGARDRVFNEQYF

j_call: TRBJ1-2
v_call: TRBV2
cdr3_aa: CASSELGEAYGYTF

j_call: TRBJ1-1
v_call: TRBV10-3
cdr3_aa: CAISEGTGPKNTEAFF

j_call: TRBJ1-2
v_call: TRBV5-8
cdr3_aa: CASSLGQGARGYTF

j_call: TRBJ1-5
v_call: TRBV4-1
cdr3_aa: CASSQVPVPNQPQHF

j_call: TRBJ1-1
v_call: TRBV4-1
cdr3_aa: CASSQETGFTLTEAFF

j_call: TRBJ1-1
v_call: TRBV25-1
cdr3_aa: CASSSYRGLNTEAFF

j_call: TRBJ1-2
v_call: TRBV19
cdr3_aa: CASSIASRGYTF

j_call: TRBJ1-5
v_call: TRBV6-1
cdr3_aa: CATRRDTWKNQPQHF

j_call: TRBJ1-1
v_call: TRBV4-2
cdr3_aa: CASSFSGDGSTEAFF

j_call: TRBJ1-2
v_call: TRBV18
cdr3_aa: CASSLGTENYGYTF

j_call: TRBJ1-2
v_call: TRBV7-9
cdr3_aa: CASRALSRQDDNYGYTF

j_call: TRBJ2-3
v_call: TRBV2
cdr3_aa: CASIYVGLADTDTQYF

j_call: TRBJ2-7
v_call: TRBV6-1
cdr3_aa: CASSGQGHSYEQYF

j_call: TRBJ2-7
v_call: TRBV30
cdr3_aa: CAARQGGSYEQYF

j_call: TRBJ2-4
v_call: TRBV28
cdr3_aa: CASSSLDSRGAKNIQYF

j_call: TRBJ1-3
v_call: TRBV5-5
cdr3_aa: CASSFGTGAGNTIYF

j_call: TRBJ2-2
v_call: TRBV9
cdr3_aa: CASSVRLGGDTGELFF

j_call: TRBJ1-3
v_call: TRBV2
cdr3_aa: CASVGKGQSSGNTIYF

j_call: TRBJ2-1
v_call: TRBV4-1
cdr3_aa: CASSQESASALSSYNEQFF

j_call: TRBJ1-2
v_call: TRBV18
cdr3_aa: CASSPPGGGSYGYTF

j_call: TRBJ1-1
v_call: TRBV30
cdr3_aa: CAAGQGRAFF

j_call: TRBJ2-5
v_call: TRBV11-3
cdr3_aa: CASSRGGLGETQYF

j_call: TRBJ2-7
v_call: TRBV6-6
cdr3_aa: CASSYASRYEQYF

j_call: TRBJ1-1
v_call: TRBV10-3
cdr3_aa: CAISEGRGRNTEAFF

j_call: TRBJ2-2
v_call: TRBV6-5
cdr3_aa: CASTNGWTGELFF

j_call: TRBJ2-3
v_call: TRBV7-2
cdr3_aa: CASSSGTSGTDTQYF

j_call: TRBJ1-2
v_call: TRBV28
cdr3_aa: CASSQSVDRSYGYTF

j_call: TRBJ1-3
v_call: TRBV25-1
cdr3_aa: CASSEYTGISSGNTIYF

j_call: TRBJ2-7
v_call: TRBV7-9
cdr3_aa: CASSLSGTGFDEQYF

j_call: TRBJ1-2
v_call: TRBV6-5
cdr3_aa: CASTRQGANYGYTF

j_call: TRBJ2-2
v_call: TRBV9
cdr3_aa: CASSVSSGATGELFF

j_call: TRBJ2-1
v_call: TRBV7-9
cdr3_aa: CASSLASLAGKSVQFF

j_call: TRBJ2-1
v_call: TRBV28
cdr3_aa: CASSQFRLGGISTTYNEQFF

j_call: TRBJ2-7
v_call: TRBV12-5
cdr3_aa: CASVAGGLYEQYF

j_call: TRBJ1-5
v_call: TRBV5-6
cdr3_aa: CASSFGGPYSNQPQHF

j_call: TRBJ2-5
v_call: TRBV10-3
cdr3_aa: CAISAVSEETQYF

j_call: TRBJ1-5
v_call: TRBV2
cdr3_aa: CASRADLGGQPQHF

j_call: TRBJ2-3
v_call: TRBV5-1
cdr3_aa: CASSLGSGTSGTDTQYF

j_call: TRBJ1-3
v_call: TRBV7-6
cdr3_aa: CASSLSTGGYGNTIYF

j_call: TRBJ2-1
v_call: TRBV27
cdr3_aa: CASWDTTYNEQFF

j_call: TRBJ2-7
v_call: TRBV7-9
cdr3_aa: CASSQPERDRSYEQYF

j_call: TRBJ1-5
v_call: TRBV4-1
cdr3_aa: CASSQAHSNQPQHF

j_call: TRBJ1-5
v_call: TRBV2
cdr3_aa: CASSYRKYSNQPQHF

j_call: TRBJ2-7
v_call: TRBV7-9
cdr3_aa: CASSRRLGPTYEQYF

j_call: TRBJ1-5
v_call: TRBV6-5
cdr3_aa: CASSYARTGRGQPQHF

j_call: TRBJ2-3
v_call: TRBV21-1
cdr3_aa: CASSKVTGYCTDTQYF

j_call: TRBJ1-2
v_call: TRBV5-1
cdr3_aa: CASSSRQRLYGYTF

j_call: TRBJ2-7
v_call: TRBV30
cdr3_aa: CAWSVPGSVRGQYF

j_call: TRBJ2-7
v_call: TRBV7-8
cdr3_aa: CASSLGTNSYEQYF

j_call: TRBJ2-2
v_call: TRBV9
cdr3_aa: CASRGGYTGELFF